The 27 T cell receptor beta chains listed next were all sequenced from one sample in a study of blood T cell repertoires in COVID-19 (dated by TCRdb to the early 2020s). The library was obtained by the immunoSEQ multiplex PCR assay. This is the immuneACCESS table as TCRdb keeps it, with only in-frame sequences that have V and J called. A part of the clones is gone; compared with another copy, unresolved V genes explain less than half, and the rest is unexplained. The sample table contains 150,000 or so clones; only one count was recorded for around 92% of them. The ten largest clones take up 4.8% of the sample. Sequencing input: peripheral blood. Source of these receptors: a man younger than 40 with COVID-19, enrolled during active disease.

The chain is built from TRBV28 and TRBJ1-2; TRBD1 aligns across 7 bases. The CDR3 consists of 16 residues. V was clipped by 7 bases and J by 5 bases; unmatched bases: 16. From germline, CDR1 is MDHEN and CDR2 SYDVKM. The CDR3 spells CASITVRRGLSYGYTF. CDR3 in DNA: TGTGCCAGCATTACAGTCCGCAGGGGGTTGAGTTATGGCTACACCTTC.

The gene calls are TRBV27 and TRBJ1-6; D possibly corresponds to TRBD1 (6 bases). This CDR3 is built from 17 residues. Per the germline V gene, CDR1 is MNHEY and CDR2 is SMNVEV (reference sequence). The germline V and J ends were trimmed by 7 bases and 3 bases, with 19 bases remaining between them. CDR3 in amino acids: CASTKSRDTIYNSPLHF. The CDR3 region has the DNA TGTGCCAGCACCAAATCTAGGGACACGATCTATAATTCACCCCTCCACTTT.

This clone came up once. The rearrangement uses TRBV3-1 (or the pseudogene TRBV3-2) and TRBJ1-1; D ambiguous. Germline-derived CDR1 and CDR2 are LGHDT and YNNKEL (reference sequence). The germline V and J ends were trimmed by 4 bases and 5 bases, with 11 bases remaining between them. The CDR3 runs 13 residues. CDR3 sequence: CASSPSSGTEAFF. DNA of the CDR3: TGTGCCAGCAGCCCTTCCAGCGGTACTGAAGCTTTCTTT.

The rearrangement uses TRBV28 and TRBJ1-6, with D perhaps matching TRBD1 (5 bases). CDR3 length equals 14 residues. From germline, CDR1 is MDHEN and CDR2 SYDVKM. Between the trimmed V and J ends, which lost 7 bases and 7 bases, there was a span of 14 bases. The CDR3 spells CASTPSQENSPLHF. DNA of the CDR3: TGTGCCAGCACTCCATCACAGGAAAATTCACCCCTCCACTTT.

This rearrangement joins TRBV7-9 to TRBJ2-7, with TRBD2 as a possible D gene (6 bases). CDR3 size: 12 residues. Looked up from germline, CDR1 is SEHNR and CDR2 is FQNEAQ (reference sequence). The ends were cut back, 1 base at V and 5 bases at J, with 6 bases in the middle. The CDR3 coding sequence is TGTGCCAGCAGCTTAGGGGGGGACGAGCAGTACTTC. Protein sequence: CASSLGGDEQYF.

The CDR3 spells CASSLLGVGATEAFF. The CDR3 DNA follows: TGTGCCAGCAGCTTGTTAGGGGTAGGGGCCACTGAAGCTTTCTTT. The V call is TRBV5-6, the J call TRBJ1-1, with D possibly being TRBD1 (5 bases). Per the germline V gene, CDR1 is SGHDT and CDR2 is YYEEEE. V was shortened by 1 base and J by 4 bases, with 14 bases between the two germline ends. The CDR3 has 15 amino acids.

This clone was observed once. The rearrangement joins TRBV2 to TRBJ1-1; 7 bases are shared with TRBD1. The CDR3 contains 13 residues. V lost 4 bases, J lost 4 bases, and 3 bases stayed unmatched. CDR1 is SNHLY, CDR2 FYNNEI, per germline. The CDR3 DNA reads as TGTGCCAGCAGTGCCCCAGGGGGCACTGAAGCTTTCTTT. Translating gives CASSAPGGTEAFF.

The J gene is TRBJ1-1, the V gene TRBV4-3; a possible D gene is TRBD1 (6 bases). Trimming left V 2 bases short and J 6 bases short, with 13 bases between. The length of the CDR3 is 14 residues. The germline V gene has CDR1 LGHNA and CDR2 YSLEER. CDR3 DNA sequence: TGCGCCAGCAGCCAACTTACAGGGATGGCTGAAGCTTTCTTT. This encodes CASSQLTGMAEAFF.

The CDR3 sequence: CASSATSGKVNEQFF. The DNA for the CDR3 is TGTGCCAGCAGTGCCACTAGCGGGAAGGTCAATGAGCAGTTCTTC. The chain employs TRBV7-3 and TRBJ2-1, with TRBD2 identical over 10 bases. The CDR3 is made up of 15 amino acids. Looked up from germline, CDR1 is SGHTA and CDR2 is FQGTGA. The trim removed 6 bases at V and 6 bases at J, leaving 8 bases unmatched.

The chain couples TRBV4-2 to TRBJ2-3; 7 nucleotides line up with TRBD1. CDR1 and CDR2 (germline): LGHNA, YNFKEQ. V lost 2 bases and J lost 2; bases outside the gene matches: 10. There are 17 residues in the CDR3. The CDR3 DNA reads TGTGCCAGCAGCCAAATGACTTCCGGGACAGTCACAGATACGCAGTATTTT. It yields the protein CASSQMTSGTVTDTQYF.

Only one count was recorded for this clone. The chain carries TRBV6-1 and TRBJ2-1; 10 nucleotides line up with TRBD2. CDR1 MNHNS and CDR2 SASEGT come from the germline V gene. The CDR3 is 16 residues long. Trimming cost V 3 bases and J 4 bases; bases outside gene matches: 6. CDR3 nucleotides: TGTGCCAGCAGTGATCAATTAGCGGGAGGTTACAATGAGCAGTTCTTC. This codes for CASSDQLAGGYNEQFF.

The chain uses TRBV30 and TRBJ2-7; possibly TRBD1 for D (6 bases). Per germline, CDR1 GTSNPN and CDR2 SVGIG (reference sequence). The CDR3 consists of 13 residues. The V end was cut by 3 bases, the J end by 6 bases, with 15 bases between. CDR3 DNA: TGTGCCTGGAGCCGGACAGAAACGGGCGAGCAGTACTTC. Encoded protein: CAWSRTETGEQYF.

The V call is TRBV18, the J call TRBJ2-1; D is ambiguous. Germline V gives CDR1 KGHSH, CDR2 LQKENI. The CDR3 is made up of 14 amino acids. V gave up 2 bases and J gave up 8 bases, with 13 bases separating them. The CDR3 protein is CASSPLVSTHEQFF. The CDR3 DNA reads TGTGCCAGCTCACCATTAGTATCGACTCATGAGCAGTTCTTC.

This clone was detected once. V and J are TRBV6-5 and TRBJ1-5; maybe TRBD1 (5 bases). This CDR3 is built from 14 residues. Germline V gene lookup returns CDR1 MNHEY and CDR2 SVGAGI. Between the trimmed V and J ends, which lost 5 bases and 4 bases, there was a span of 12 bases. CDR3 in amino acids: CASSRNQGNQPQHF. The DNA for the CDR3 is TGTGCCAGCAGTAGGAACCAGGGAAATCAGCCCCAGCATTTT.

The CDR3: CASSWGTALLTEAFF. CDR3 coding DNA: TGTGCCAGTAGTTGGGGGACTGCCCTACTCACTGAAGCTTTCTTT. The chain employs TRBV19 and TRBJ1-1; D perhaps matches TRBD1 (5 bases). CDR1 is LNHDA, CDR2 SQIVND, per germline (reference sequence). Trimming took off 5 bases at V and 4 bases at J, with 17 bases between the two ends. The CDR3 spans 15 residues.

This clone has only one observation. This rearrangement joins TRBV7-9 to TRBJ2-7, with 7 bases that match TRBD1. CDR1 is SEHNR and CDR2 is FQNEAQ in the germline V gene (reference sequence). The CDR3 loop spans 14 amino acids. J gave up 2 bases and V 7 bases, and 8 bases lay outside the gene matches. CDR3 coding DNA: TGTGCCAGCACCCCCGAGACAGGGACCTACGAGCAGTACTTC. It translates to CASTPETGTYEQYF.

The V call is TRBV27, the J call TRBJ2-1; maybe TRBD2 (6 bases). V lost 0 bases, J lost 2 bases, and 11 bases lay in between. From germline, CDR1 is MNHEY and CDR2 SMNVEV (reference sequence). The CDR3 runs to 16 residues. CDR3 coding DNA: TGTGCCAGCAGTTTATCGTTGGGGGAGGCCTACAATGAGCAGTTCTTC. This gives the protein CASSLSLGEAYNEQFF.

The J gene is TRBJ2-3, the V gene TRBV5-1; perhaps TRBD2 as D (6 bases). The CDR3 length is 15 residues. V dropped 0 bases and J dropped 6 bases, with 14 bases sitting between them. The germline CDR1 and CDR2 sequences are SGHRS and YFSETQ. The CDR3 region has the DNA TGCGCCAGCAGCTTGGGGGACTTCGACCGGGATACGCAGTATTTT. Translation: CASSLGDFDRDTQYF.

The rearrangement uses TRBV10-1 and TRBJ2-3, with 7 bases aligning to TRBD2. The ends lost 5 bases at V and 8 bases at J; junction bases unmatched: 16. The CDR3 spans 16 residues. Per the germline V gene, CDR1 is WNHNN and CDR2 is SYGVQD (reference sequence). The CDR3 sequence: CASSPPRGRRPCTQYF. DNA for the CDR3: TGCGCCAGCAGTCCCCCGCGGGGGAGAAGGCCTTGTACGCAGTATTTT.

The rearrangement links TRBV5-1 to TRBJ2-2; 10 bases map to TRBD1. The germline CDR1 and CDR2 sequences are SGHRS and YFSETQ. CDR3 length: 16 amino acids. Germline trimming cut 4 bases from V and 7 bases from J; bases unmatched to any gene: 10. Here the CDR3 DNA reads TGCGCCAGCAGCGGGGACAGGGGAAGAGCTAGCGGGGAGCTGTTTTTT. Residues: CASSGDRGRASGELFF.

This sequence joins TRBV30 and TRBJ2-5; a weak D match, TRBD2 (5 bases). Per germline, CDR1 GTSNPN and CDR2 SVGIG (reference sequence). Trimming left V 0 bases short and J 0 bases short, with 17 bases between. The CDR3 covers 17 residues. For the CDR3, the DNA is TGTGCCTGGAGTGTAATACGAGGGAATCCGTACCAAGAGACCCAGTACTTC. Amino acids: CAWSVIRGNPYQETQYF.

The chain has TRBV7-2 and TRBJ1-1, with unresolved D. CDR3 size: 15 residues. The V and J ends lost 0 bases and 2 bases respectively, with 10 bases between them. The V gene's germline CDR1 is SGHTA and CDR2 FQGNSA. The CDR3 loop is CASSLALLLNTEAFF. The DNA of the CDR3 is TGTGCCAGCAGCTTAGCGCTTTTACTTAACACTGAAGCTTTCTTT.

The V gene is TRBV28, the J gene TRBJ1-2, with 9 bases identical to TRBD1. Germline values: CDR1 MDHEN, CDR2 SYDVKM. Trimming removed 3 bases from V and 7 bases from J; junction bases left unmatched: 9. The CDR3 contains 15 residues. This chain's CDR3 is CASSFLPDRGGGYTF. CDR3 nucleotides: TGTGCCAGCAGTTTCCTCCCGGACAGGGGCGGTGGCTACACCTTC.

CDR3 DNA: TGTGCCAGCACCTTTGGTACTAGCGGCTTCTACGAGCAGTACTTC. Amino acids: CASTFGTSGFYEQYF. This rearrangement joins TRBV11-2 to TRBJ2-7; 8 nucleotides line up with TRBD2. The germline V gene encodes CDR1 SGHAT and CDR2 FQNNGV. There are 15 residues in the CDR3. The ends lost 7 bases at V and 3 bases at J; junction bases unmatched: 11.

The chain employs TRBV19 and TRBJ1-2, with TRBD1 matching over 8 bases. This CDR3 is 15 amino acids long. J was trimmed by 4 bases and V by 3 bases; bases with no gene match: 7. The germline V gene encodes CDR1 LNHDA and CDR2 SQIVND (reference sequence). The CDR3 nucleotides read TGTGCCAGTAGTATGGGAACAGGGGGTTTCTATGGCTACACCTTC. Protein: CASSMGTGGFYGYTF. The variable domain in full, completed from reference TRBV19 and TRBJ1-2, reads DGGITQSPKYLFRKEGQNVTLSCEQNLNHDAMYWYRQDPGQGLRLIYYSQIVNDFQKGDIAEGYSVSREKKESFPLTVTSAQKNPTAFYLCASSMGTGGFYGYTFGSGTRLTVV.

This clone was counted a few times. V is TRBV12-3 or TRBV12-4 and J is TRBJ1-1, with 8 bases that match TRBD1. The trim removed 5 bases at V and 10 bases at J, leaving 6 bases unmatched. This CDR3 has 12 amino acids. The DNA of the CDR3 is TGTGCCAGCAGTATTGACAGGGGACGAGCTTTCTTT. Translation gives CASSIDRGRAFF.

In this sample, this clone turned up once. The CDR3 DNA reads as TGCGCCAGCAGCCAAGCGTTCGGTAGTTCTGGAAACACCATATATTTT. Protein: CASSQAFGSSGNTIYF. The chain has TRBV4-3 and TRBJ1-3; D unclear. Germline loops: CDR1 LGHNA, CDR2 YSLEER. This CDR3 region has 16 residues. Trimming stripped 1 base from V and 1 base from J, with 11 bases between.